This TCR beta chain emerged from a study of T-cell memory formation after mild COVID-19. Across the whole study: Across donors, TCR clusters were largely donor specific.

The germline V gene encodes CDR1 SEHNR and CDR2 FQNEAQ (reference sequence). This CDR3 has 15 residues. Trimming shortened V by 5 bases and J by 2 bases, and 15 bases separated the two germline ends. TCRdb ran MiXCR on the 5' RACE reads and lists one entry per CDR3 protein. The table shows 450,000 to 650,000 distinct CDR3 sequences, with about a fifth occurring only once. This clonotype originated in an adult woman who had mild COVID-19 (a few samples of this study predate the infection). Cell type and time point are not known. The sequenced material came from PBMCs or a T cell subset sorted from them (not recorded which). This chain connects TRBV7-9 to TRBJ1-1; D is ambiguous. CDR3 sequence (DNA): TGTGCCAGCAGCCGGGAGGTACAACTAAACACTGAAGCTTTCTTT. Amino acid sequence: CASSREVQLNTEAFF.